This T cell receptor (beta chain) was obtained from a study of vaccination and CD4 T cells after COVID-19. Overall study: Mild disease affected 8 to 10 convalescent patients and severe disease one, all SARS-CoV-2 positive by nasal swab PCR.

Sequence data for DNA of cultured CD4+ T cells were generated by the Oncomine TCR Beta short-read assay. Using its own MiXCR run on the PCR reads, TCRdb lists one record per CDR3 protein. The sample lists fewer than 15,000 distinct CDR3 sequences, around 40% occurring once. Study-wide points: Median about 88% of reactive clones detected in convalescent patients emerged only post-vaccination.

Turning to this clonotype: What it recognizes is unknown.

Deletions cut 0 bases from V and 2 bases from J, with 14 bases between. The CDR3 has 16 residues. The germline V gene has CDR1 LGHNA and CDR2 YSLEER. Treatment: roughly nine-day PBMC culture with coronavirus spike peptide pools or control peptides (ViraFEST assay). The genes are TRBV4-3 and TRBJ2-7, with D tentatively TRBD2 (6 bases). The sequence came from a human donor who had recovered from COVID-19. The starting material was CD4+ T cells from blood, cultured in vitro, obtained after SARS-CoV-2 vaccination. The CDR3 bases are TGCGCCAGCAGCCAAGAGCGGCTAGCGTTAACCTACGAGCAGTACTTC. It is translated as CASSQERLALTYEQYF.